What follows describes a single T cell receptor (beta chain). The antigen remains undetermined. CDR1 and CDR2 (germline): LNHDA, SQIVND (reference sequence). V dropped 7 bases and J dropped 4 bases, with 20 bases sitting between them. This CDR3 has 17 residues. The PCR was carried out with 60 Vbeta primers and 13 Jbeta primers. Profiled with immunoSEQ multiplex PCR; TCRdb holds only in-frame clones, not every one. Of about 200,000 clones listed, 81% are singletons. The sample comes from a study of cytomegalovirus exposure and HLA in healthy donors. Study-level information: The Caucasian-associated ancestry cluster held less than 85% of under 450 genotyped donors.

General study results and limits: Some public TCRs appeared in many individuals, while most sequences were rare.

The chain links TRBV19 to TRBJ2-6; a weak D match, TRBD2 (7 bases). Sequenced sample: PBMCs. The TCR comes from a man between 35 and 55 years old in good health and CMV-seropositive. Written as DNA, the CDR3 is TGTGCCAGTACTGCAATAGGGGGGGCTGGAGGGGCCAACGTCCTGACTTTC. This encodes CASTAIGGAGGANVLTF.